This TCR beta chain is drawn from a study of blood T cell repertoires in COVID-19. Study as a whole: The United States, Italy and Spain were the sources of the acute and convalescent COVID-19 samples. Nucleic acid was either cDNA or gDNA, and it came from T cells, B-cell-depleted T cells, or PBMCs.

Source study methods: Scientists estimated how many nucleated cells there were by amplifying reference gene primers. The protocol was immunoSEQ multiplex PCR, while the TCRdb copy is restricted to in-frame clones and leaves out a portion. The DNA gave D and trimming, while V, J and clone size come from that table. The repertoire holds nearly 250,000 clones, with just under 85% as singletons. Germline-derived CDR1 and CDR2 are KGHSY and FQNENV. The CDR3 is 16 residues long. V dropped 1 base and J dropped 3 bases, with 12 bases sitting between them. The chain has TRBV16 and TRBJ1-4; D is uncertain. Sequenced sample: peripheral blood. This clonotype was sampled from an elderly woman with acute or convalescent COVID-19. DNA for the CDR3: TGTGCCAGCAGCCAATTATGGGCCGCTTCTAATGAAAAACTGTTTTTT. Residues: CASSQLWAASNEKLFF.